Sequencing of this TCR beta chain was carried out in a study of cytomegalovirus exposure and HLA in healthy donors. A multiplex PCR was run with 60 Vbeta primers and 13 Jbeta primers. Libraries were prepared by immunoSEQ multiplex PCR; TCRdb keeps only in-frame clonotypes and omits some of them. This table holds 50,000 to 65,000 clones, 75% to 85% found once. In germline, CDR1 is SGHRS, CDR2 YFSETQ. V shed 4 bases, J shed 9 bases, and the junction held 7 bases outside the gene matches. The CDR3 spans 15 residues. Sequencing was performed on PBMCs. This clonotype was sampled from a man aged 45-65 years in good health and CMV-seropositive. V gene TRBV5-1 combines with J gene TRBJ2-2; 12 bases align to TRBD1. The CDR3 spells CASSPGTGGLRELFF. CDR3 DNA: TGCGCCAGCAGCCCCGGGACAGGGGGCCTCAGGGAGCTGTTTTTT.